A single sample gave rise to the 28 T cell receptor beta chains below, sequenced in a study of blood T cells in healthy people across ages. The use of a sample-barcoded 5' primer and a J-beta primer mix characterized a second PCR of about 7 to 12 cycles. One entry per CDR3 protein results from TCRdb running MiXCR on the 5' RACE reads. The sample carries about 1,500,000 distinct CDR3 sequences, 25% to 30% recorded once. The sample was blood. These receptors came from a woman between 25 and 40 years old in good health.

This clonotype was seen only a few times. Written as DNA, the CDR3 is TGTGCCAGCAGTTCGACTGGGGGCGGCAATCAGCCCCAGCATTTT. Its translation is CASSSTGGGNQPQHF. The V gene is TRBV6-5, the J gene TRBJ1-5; D perhaps matches TRBD1 (6 bases). This CDR3 region has 15 residues. Germline values: CDR1 MNHEY, CDR2 SVGAGI. Trimming removed 4 bases from V and 2 bases from J, with 12 bases in between.

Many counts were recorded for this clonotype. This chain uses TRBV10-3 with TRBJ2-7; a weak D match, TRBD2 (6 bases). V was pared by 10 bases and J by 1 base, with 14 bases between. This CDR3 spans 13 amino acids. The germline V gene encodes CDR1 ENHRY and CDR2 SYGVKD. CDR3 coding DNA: TGTGCCACCGGGGGAGCACCGTCCTACGAGCAGTACTTC. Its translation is CATGGAPSYEQYF.

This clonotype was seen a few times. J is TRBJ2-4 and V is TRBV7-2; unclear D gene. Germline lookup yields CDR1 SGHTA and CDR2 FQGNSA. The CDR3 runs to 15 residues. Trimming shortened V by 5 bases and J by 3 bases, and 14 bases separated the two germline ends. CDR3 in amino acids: CASSPRGVGKNIQYF. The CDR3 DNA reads TGTGCCAGCAGCCCCCGTGGGGTGGGCAAAAACATTCAGTACTTC. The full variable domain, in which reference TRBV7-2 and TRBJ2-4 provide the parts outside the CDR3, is GAGVSQSPSNKVTEKGKDVELRCDPISGHTALYWYRQSLGQGLEFLIYFQGNSAPDKSGLPSDRFSAERTGGSVSTLTIQRTQQEDSAVYLCASSPRGVGKNIQYFGAGTRLSVL.

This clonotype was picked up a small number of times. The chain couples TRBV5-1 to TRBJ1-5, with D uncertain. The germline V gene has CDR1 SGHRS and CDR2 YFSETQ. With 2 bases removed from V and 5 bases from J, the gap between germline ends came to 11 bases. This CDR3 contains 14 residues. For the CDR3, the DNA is TGCGCCAGCAGCTTAGACGGTCTCGATCAGCCCCAGCATTTT. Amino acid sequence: CASSLDGLDQPQHF.

For the CDR3, the DNA is TGCAGTGCTGGAGCGGGGGGGACGTTAGAGACCCAGTACTTC. This gives the protein CSAGAGGTLETQYF. This chain joins TRBV20-1 and TRBJ2-5, with 10 bases matching TRBD2. J lost 4 bases, V lost 5 bases, and 7 bases had no gene match. The CDR3 has 14 amino acids. Per the germline V gene, CDR1 is DFQATT and CDR2 is SNEGSKA (reference sequence).

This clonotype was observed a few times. As DNA, the CDR3 is TGTGCCAGCACCACTTTACAACAGGAGTCCTATAGCAATCAGCCCCAGCATTTT. The encoded protein is CASTTLQQESYSNQPQHF. V and J are TRBV7-2 and TRBJ1-5; D may be TRBD1 (5 bases). V lost 7 bases, J lost 0 bases, and 22 bases lay in between. CDR1 and CDR2 from the germline V gene are SGHTA and FQGNSA. This CDR3 region has 18 residues.

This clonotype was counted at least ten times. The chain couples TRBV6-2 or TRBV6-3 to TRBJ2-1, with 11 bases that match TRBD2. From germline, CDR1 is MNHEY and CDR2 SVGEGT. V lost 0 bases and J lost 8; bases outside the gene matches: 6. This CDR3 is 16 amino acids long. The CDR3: CASSYSTSGSVDEQFF. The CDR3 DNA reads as TGTGCCAGCAGTTACTCCACTAGCGGGAGTGTCGATGAGCAGTTCTTC.

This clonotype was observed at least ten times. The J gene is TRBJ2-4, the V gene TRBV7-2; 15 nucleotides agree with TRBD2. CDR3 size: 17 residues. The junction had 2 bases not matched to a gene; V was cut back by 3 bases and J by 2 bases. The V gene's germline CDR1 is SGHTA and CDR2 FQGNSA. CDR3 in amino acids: CASSFGLAGGPKNIQYF. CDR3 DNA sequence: TGTGCCAGCAGCTTTGGACTAGCGGGAGGGCCCAAAAACATTCAGTACTTC.

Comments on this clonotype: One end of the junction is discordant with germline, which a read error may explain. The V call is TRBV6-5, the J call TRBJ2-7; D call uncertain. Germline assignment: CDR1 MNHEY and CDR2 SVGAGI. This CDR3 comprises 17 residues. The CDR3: CASGYADQTHLSYEQYF. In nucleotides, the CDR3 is TGTGCCAGCGGTTACGCAGATCAGACACACCTCTCCTACGAGCAGTACTTC.

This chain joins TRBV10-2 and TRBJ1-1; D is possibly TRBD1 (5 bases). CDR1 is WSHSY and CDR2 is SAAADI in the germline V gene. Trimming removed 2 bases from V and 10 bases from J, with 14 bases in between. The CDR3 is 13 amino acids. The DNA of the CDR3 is TGCGCCAGCAGTGAGCGGGGACGGGTCCCAGCTTTCTTT. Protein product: CASSERGRVPAFF.

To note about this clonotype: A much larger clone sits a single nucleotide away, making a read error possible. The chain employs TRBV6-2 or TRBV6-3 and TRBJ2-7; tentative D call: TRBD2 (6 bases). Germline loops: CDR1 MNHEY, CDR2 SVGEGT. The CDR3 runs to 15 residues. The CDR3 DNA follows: TGTGTCAGCAGTTACCGGGGTAGCGGCCTACGGGAGCAGTACTTC. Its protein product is CVSSYRGSGLREQYF.

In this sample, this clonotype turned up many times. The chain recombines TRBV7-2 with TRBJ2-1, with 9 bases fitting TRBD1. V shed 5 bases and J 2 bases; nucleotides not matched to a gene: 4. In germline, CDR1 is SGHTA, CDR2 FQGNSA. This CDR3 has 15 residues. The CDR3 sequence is CASSTGQGPYNEQFF. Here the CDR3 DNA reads TGTGCCAGCAGCACCGGACAGGGGCCCTACAATGAGCAGTTCTTC.

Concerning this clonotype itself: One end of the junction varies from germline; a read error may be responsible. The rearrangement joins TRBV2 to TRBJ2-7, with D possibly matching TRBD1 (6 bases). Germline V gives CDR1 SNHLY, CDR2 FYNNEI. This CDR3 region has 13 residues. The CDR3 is CTSRRDTSYEQYF. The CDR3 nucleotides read TGTACCAGCAGACGGGACACCTCCTACGAGCAGTACTTC.

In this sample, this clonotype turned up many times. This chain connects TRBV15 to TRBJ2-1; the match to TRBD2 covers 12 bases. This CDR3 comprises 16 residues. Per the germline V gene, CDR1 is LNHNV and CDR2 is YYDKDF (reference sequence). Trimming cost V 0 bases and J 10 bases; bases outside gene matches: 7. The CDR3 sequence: CATSRDSSGRAREQFF. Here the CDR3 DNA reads TGTGCCACCAGCAGAGACTCTAGCGGGAGGGCTCGGGAGCAGTTCTTC.

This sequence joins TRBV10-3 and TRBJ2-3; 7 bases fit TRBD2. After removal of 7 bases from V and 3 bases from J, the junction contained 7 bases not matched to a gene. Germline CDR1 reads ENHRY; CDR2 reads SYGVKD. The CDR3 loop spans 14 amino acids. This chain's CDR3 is CAITPSGETDTQYF. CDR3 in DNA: TGTGCCATCACTCCCAGCGGGGAAACAGATACGCAGTATTTT.

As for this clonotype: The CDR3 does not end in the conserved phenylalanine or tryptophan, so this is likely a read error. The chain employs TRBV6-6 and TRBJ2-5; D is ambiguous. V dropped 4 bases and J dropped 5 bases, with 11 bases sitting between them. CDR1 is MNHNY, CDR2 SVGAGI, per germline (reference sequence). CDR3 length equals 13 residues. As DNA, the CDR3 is TGTGCCAGCAGTTTGCCCCAAAGCGAGACCCAGTACGTC. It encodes CASSLPQSETQYV.

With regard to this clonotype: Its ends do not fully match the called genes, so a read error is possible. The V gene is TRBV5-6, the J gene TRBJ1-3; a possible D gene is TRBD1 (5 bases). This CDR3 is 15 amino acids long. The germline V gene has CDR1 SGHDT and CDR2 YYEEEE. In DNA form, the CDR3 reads TGTGCCAGCAGCTTGACAGGACCCTCTGGAAACACCACATATTTT. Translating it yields CASSLTGPSGNTTYF.

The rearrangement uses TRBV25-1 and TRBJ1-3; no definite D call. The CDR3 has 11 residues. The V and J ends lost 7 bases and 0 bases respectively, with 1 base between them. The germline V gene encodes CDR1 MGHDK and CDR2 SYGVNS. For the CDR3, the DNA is TGTGCCAGCAACTCTGGAAACACCATATATTTT. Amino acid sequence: CASNSGNTIYF. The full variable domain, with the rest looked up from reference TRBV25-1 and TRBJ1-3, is EADIYQTPRYLVIGTGKKITLECSQTMGHDKMYWYQQDPGMELHLIHYSYGVNSTEKGDLSSESTVSRIRTEHFPLTLESARPSHTSQYLCASNSGNTIYFGEGSWLTVV.

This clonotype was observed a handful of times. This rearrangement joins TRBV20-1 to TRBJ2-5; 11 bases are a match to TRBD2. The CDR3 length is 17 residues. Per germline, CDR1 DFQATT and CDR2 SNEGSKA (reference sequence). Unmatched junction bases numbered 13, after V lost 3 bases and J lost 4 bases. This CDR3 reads CSASTGNSGGAGETQYF. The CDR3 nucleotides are TGCAGTGCTAGTACCGGGAATAGCGGGGGGGCGGGAGAGACCCAGTACTTC.

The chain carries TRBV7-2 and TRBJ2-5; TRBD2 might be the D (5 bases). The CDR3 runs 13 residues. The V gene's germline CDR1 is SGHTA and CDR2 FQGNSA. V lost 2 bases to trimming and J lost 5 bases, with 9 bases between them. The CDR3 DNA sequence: TGTGCCAGCAGCTTAACAGAGCGGGAGACCCAGTACTTC. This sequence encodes CASSLTERETQYF. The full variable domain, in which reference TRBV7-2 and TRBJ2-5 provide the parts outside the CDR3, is GAGVSQSPSNKVTEKGKDVELRCDPISGHTALYWYRQSLGQGLEFLIYFQGNSAPDKSGLPSDRFSAERTGGSVSTLTIQRTQQEDSAVYLCASSLTERETQYFGPGTRLLVL.

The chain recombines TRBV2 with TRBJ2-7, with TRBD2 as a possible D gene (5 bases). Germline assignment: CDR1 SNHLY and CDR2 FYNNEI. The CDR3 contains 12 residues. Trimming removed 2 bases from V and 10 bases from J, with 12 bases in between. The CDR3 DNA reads TGTGCCAGCAGTGAAAACGGACTGGGTCAGTACTTC. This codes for CASSENGLGQYF. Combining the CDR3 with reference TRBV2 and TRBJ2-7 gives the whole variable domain EPEVTQTPSHQVTQMGQEVILRCVPISNHLYFYWYRQILGQKVEFLVSFYNNEISEKSEIFDDQFSVERPDGSNFTLKIRSTKLEDSAMYFCASSENGLGQYFGPGTRLTVT.

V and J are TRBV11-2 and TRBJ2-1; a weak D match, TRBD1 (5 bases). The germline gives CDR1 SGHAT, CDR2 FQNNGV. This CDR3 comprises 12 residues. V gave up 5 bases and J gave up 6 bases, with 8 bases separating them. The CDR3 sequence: CASSVDSNEQFF. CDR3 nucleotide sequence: TGTGCCAGCAGCGTTGACAGCAATGAGCAGTTCTTC.

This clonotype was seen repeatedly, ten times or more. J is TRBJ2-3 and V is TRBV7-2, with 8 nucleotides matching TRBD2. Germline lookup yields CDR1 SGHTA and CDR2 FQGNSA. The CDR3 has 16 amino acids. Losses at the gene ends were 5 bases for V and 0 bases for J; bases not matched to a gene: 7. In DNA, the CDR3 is TGTGCCAGCAGCCTCGGTGCTAGCGGGAGCACAGATACGCAGTATTTT. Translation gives CASSLGASGSTDTQYF.

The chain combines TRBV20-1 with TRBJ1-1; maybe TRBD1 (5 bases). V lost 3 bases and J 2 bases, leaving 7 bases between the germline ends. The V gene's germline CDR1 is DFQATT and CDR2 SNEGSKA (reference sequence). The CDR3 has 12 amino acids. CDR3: CSASGQNTEAFF. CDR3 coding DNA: TGCAGTGCTAGCGGACAAAACACTGAAGCTTTCTTT.

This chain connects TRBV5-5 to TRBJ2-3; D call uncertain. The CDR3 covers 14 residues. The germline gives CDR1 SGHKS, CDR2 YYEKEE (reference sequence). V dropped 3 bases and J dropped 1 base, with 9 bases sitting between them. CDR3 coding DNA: TGTGCCAGCAGCTGGCAGCCCGGCACAGATACGCAGTATTTT. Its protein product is CASSWQPGTDTQYF.

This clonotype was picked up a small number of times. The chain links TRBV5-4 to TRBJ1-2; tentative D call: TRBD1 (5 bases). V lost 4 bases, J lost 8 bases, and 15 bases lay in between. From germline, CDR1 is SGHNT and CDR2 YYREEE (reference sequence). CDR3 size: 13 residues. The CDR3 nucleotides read TGTGCCAGCAGCCCAGGGCGGGACTCGGGCTACACCTTC. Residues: CASSPGRDSGYTF. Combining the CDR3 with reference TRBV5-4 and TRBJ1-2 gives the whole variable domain ETGVTQSPTHLIKTRGQQVTLRCSSQSGHNTVSWYQQALGQGPQFIFQYYREEENGRGNFPPRFSGLQFPNYSSELNVNALELDDSALYLCASSPGRDSGYTFGSGTRLTVV.

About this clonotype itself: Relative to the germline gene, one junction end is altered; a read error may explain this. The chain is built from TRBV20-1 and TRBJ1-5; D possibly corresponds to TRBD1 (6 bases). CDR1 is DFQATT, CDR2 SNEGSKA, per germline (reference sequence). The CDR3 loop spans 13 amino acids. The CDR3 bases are TGCAGTGCTAGAGTGGGGGCGAATCAGTCCCAGCATTTT. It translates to CSARVGANQSQHF.

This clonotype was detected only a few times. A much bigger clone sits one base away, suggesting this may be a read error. For the CDR3, the DNA is TGTGCCAGCAGTATCGGGACAGAAGAGACCCAGTACTTC. Amino acid sequence: CASSIGTEETQYF. The rearrangement links TRBV12-3 or TRBV12-4 to TRBJ2-5, with 7 bases fitting TRBD1. V dropped 5 bases and J dropped 3; count of bases not matched to a gene: 3. CDR3 size: 13 residues.